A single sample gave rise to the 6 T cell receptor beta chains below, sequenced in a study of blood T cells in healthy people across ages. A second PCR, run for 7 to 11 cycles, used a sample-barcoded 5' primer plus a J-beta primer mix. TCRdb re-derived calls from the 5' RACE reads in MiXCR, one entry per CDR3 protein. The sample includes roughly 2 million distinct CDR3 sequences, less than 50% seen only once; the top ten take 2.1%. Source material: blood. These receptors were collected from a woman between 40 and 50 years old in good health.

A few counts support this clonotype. The CDR3 sequence is CASSLGTSSSSYNSPLHF. As DNA, the CDR3 is TGCGCCAGCAGCTTGGGTACCAGTTCGAGCTCCTATAATTCACCCCTCCACTTT. The chain uses TRBV5-1 and TRBJ1-6; no clear D gene. The germline V gene encodes CDR1 SGHRS and CDR2 YFSETQ. The V end was cut by 0 bases, the J end by 0 bases, with 13 bases between. This CDR3 has 18 residues.

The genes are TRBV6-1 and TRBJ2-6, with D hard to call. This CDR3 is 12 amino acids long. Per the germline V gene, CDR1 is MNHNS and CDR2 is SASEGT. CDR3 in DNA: TGTACGGTTGGGGTTGGGGCCAACGTCCTGACTTTC. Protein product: CTVGVGANVLTF.

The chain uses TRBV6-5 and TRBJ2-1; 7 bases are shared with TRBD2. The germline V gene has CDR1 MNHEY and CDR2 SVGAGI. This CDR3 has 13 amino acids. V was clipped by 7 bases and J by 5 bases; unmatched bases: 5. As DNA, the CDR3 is TGTGCCAGCATTGGGGGGGTTAACAATGAGCAGTTCTTC. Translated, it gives CASIGGVNNEQFF.

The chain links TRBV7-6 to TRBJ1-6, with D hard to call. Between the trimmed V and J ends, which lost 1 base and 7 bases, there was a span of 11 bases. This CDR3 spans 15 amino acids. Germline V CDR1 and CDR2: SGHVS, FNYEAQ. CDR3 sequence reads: CASSLGRSLNSPLHF. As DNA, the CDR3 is TGTGCCAGCAGCTTAGGTCGGTCACTAAATTCACCCCTCCACTTT.

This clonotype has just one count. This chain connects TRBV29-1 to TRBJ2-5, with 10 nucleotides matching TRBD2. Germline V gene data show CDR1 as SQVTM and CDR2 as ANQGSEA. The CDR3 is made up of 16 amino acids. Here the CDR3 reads CSATRRERGGMETQYF. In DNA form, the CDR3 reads TGCAGTGCTACGAGAAGGGAGCGGGGGGGCATGGAGACCCAGTACTTC. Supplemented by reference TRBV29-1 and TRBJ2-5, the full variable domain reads SAVISQKPSRDICQRGTSLTIQCQVDSQVTMMFWYRQQPGQSLTLIATANQGSEATYESGFVIDKFPISRPNLTFSTLTVSNMSPEDSSIYLCSATRRERGGMETQYFGPGTRLLVL.

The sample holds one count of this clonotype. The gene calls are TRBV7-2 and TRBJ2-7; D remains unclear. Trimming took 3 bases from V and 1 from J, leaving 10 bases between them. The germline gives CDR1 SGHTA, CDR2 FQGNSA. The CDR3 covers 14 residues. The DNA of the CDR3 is TGTGCCAGCAGCTTTATGGCCAGATCCTACGAGCAGTACTTC. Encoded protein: CASSFMARSYEQYF.